The rows below give T cell receptor beta chains drawn from one sample of a study of blood T cell repertoires in COVID-19. Measured with immunoSEQ multiplex PCR; TCRdb has only the in-frame clones, and not every one. The profile covers some 450,000 clones, with about 90% appearing a single time and roughly 0.78% taken by the ten largest. The specimen was peripheral blood. The receptors here all came from a man aged 18 to 30 with COVID-19, enrolled during active disease. Each CDR3 is given with its conserved first and last residue. The D gene is left open where the match is weak. Expanded clones get a size class; other rows say once, few or many, or leave the size out.

d_gene,j_gene,abundance,v_gene,CDR3nt,CDR3aa
-,TRBJ1-1,-,TRBV18,TGTGCCAGCTCACCGGCGAACACTGAAGCTTTCTTT,CASSPANTEAFF
-,TRBJ1-5,-,TRBV12-3/TRBV12-4,TGTGCCAGCAGTTTTAACAAGCCCCAGCATTTT,CASSFNKPQHF
-,TRBJ2-2,-,TRBV7-6,TGTGCCAGCAGCTTAGGAGCTAACACCGGGGAGCTGTTTTTT,CASSLGANTGELFF
-,TRBJ1-3,few,TRBV7-9,TGTGCCAGCAGCTTAGGTTCGGGATCTGGAAACACCATATATTTT,CASSLGSGSGNTIYF
-,TRBJ2-6,-,TRBV18,TGTGCCAGCTCACCCGTACAGAGCTCTGGGGCCAACGTCCTGACTTTC,CASSPVQSSGANVLTF
TRBD1,TRBJ1-5,few,TRBV7-9,TGTGCCAGCAGCGCCGGTTCGGGACAGGGGTTTCAGCCCCAGCATTTT,CASSAGSGQGFQPQHF
-,TRBJ2-3,-,TRBV27,TGTGCCAGCAATCGGGGAGGAGATACGCAGTATTTT,CASNRGGDTQYF
-,TRBJ2-3,-,TRBV2,TGTGCCAGCAGTGCGGACAGCGGCGCGCAGTATTTT,CASSADSGAQYF
-,TRBJ2-3,-,TRBV28,TGTGCCAGCAGTTTGCCGGGGACAGATACGCAGTATTTT,CASSLPGTDTQYF
-,TRBJ2-1,-,TRBV5-4,TGTGCCAGCAGCCCCGGTACTAGCCTTCCATCGTACGAGCAGTTCTTC,CASSPGTSLPSYEQFF